Following are 3 T cell receptor beta chains from one sample sequenced in a study of T-cell memory formation after mild COVID-19. Via MiXCR, TCRdb re-called the 5' RACE reads, giving one row per CDR3 protein. The data show 250,000 to 300,000 distinct CDR3 sequences, around 15% seen once. Sequenced: PBMCs or a T cell subset sorted from them (not recorded which). The receptors originated from a man aged 18 to 29 who had mild COVID-19 (a few samples of this study predate the infection). Cell type and time point are not known.

CDR3 residues: CASSLPRVGETQYF. The CDR3, as DNA: TGCGCCAGCAGCTTGCCCAGGGTCGGGGAGACCCAGTACTTC. The J gene is TRBJ2-5, the V gene TRBV5-1; a weak D match, TRBD1 (5 bases). Trimming took off 1 base at V and 5 bases at J, with 12 bases between the two ends. The CDR3 has 14 amino acids. Germline V gives CDR1 SGHRS, CDR2 YFSETQ.

The chain links TRBV7-2 to TRBJ2-7; 8 positions agree with TRBD1. Germline-derived CDR1 and CDR2 are SGHTA and FQGNSA. V gave up 5 bases and J gave up 3 bases; unmatched junction bases: 6. The length of the CDR3 is 14 residues. CDR3 DNA sequence: TGTGCCAGCAGCGCCCGGACAGGGCTCTACGAGCAGTACTTC. Amino acids: CASSARTGLYEQYF.

This clonotype showed up just a few times. The rearrangement joins TRBV6-5 to TRBJ2-2, with D perhaps matching TRBD2 (5 bases). V was trimmed by 0 bases and J by 7 bases, leaving 9 bases between them. The CDR3 spans 14 residues. Germline CDR1 reads MNHEY; CDR2 reads SVGAGI. The DNA for the CDR3 is TGTGCCAGCAGTTACTCCACGAGGGACGGGGAGCTGTTTTTT. Its protein is CASSYSTRDGELFF.